This is a list of T cell receptor beta chains from one sample in a study of cytomegalovirus exposure and HLA in healthy donors. Profiled with immunoSEQ multiplex PCR; TCRdb holds only in-frame clones, not every one. The sample lists 90,000 to 100,000 clones; roughly 76% were seen once. The source material was PBMCs. These receptors were taken from a female donor in good health and CMV-seronegative. Both conserved end residues are trimmed from each CDR3. Each record gives: J gene, V gene, CDR3 protein.

J gene: TRBJ1-1
V gene: TRBV11-2
CDR3 protein: ASSEYSSEAF

J gene: TRBJ2-7
V gene: TRBV4-1
CDR3 protein: ASSHQNRGPSYEQY

J gene: TRBJ1-3
V gene: TRBV30
CDR3 protein: AWSTGTGGNTIY

J gene: TRBJ2-3
V gene: TRBV27
CDR3 protein: ASSLSGSWTDTQY

J gene: TRBJ1-1
V gene: TRBV5-1
CDR3 protein: ASSFAPRNTEAF

J gene: TRBJ2-6
V gene: TRBV5-1
CDR3 protein: ASSYDSSGANVLT

J gene: TRBJ1-1
V gene: TRBV30
CDR3 protein: AWSVGSGRTEAF

J gene: TRBJ1-2
V gene: TRBV7-2
CDR3 protein: ASSLVGGQGYGYT

J gene: TRBJ2-4
V gene: TRBV4-3
CDR3 protein: ASSQDSGAAKNIQY

J gene: TRBJ2-1
V gene: TRBV25-1
CDR3 protein: ASKGQGESNEQF

J gene: TRBJ1-4
V gene: TRBV28
CDR3 protein: ASSQLLREGLF

J gene: TRBJ2-7
V gene: TRBV27
CDR3 protein: ASSLGQGAAYEQY

J gene: TRBJ2-1
V gene: TRBV2
CDR3 protein: ASSISFNEQF

J gene: TRBJ2-7
V gene: TRBV19
CDR3 protein: ASSIDLEAYYEQY

J gene: TRBJ2-5
V gene: TRBV6-6
CDR3 protein: ASSPPGKIKTQY

J gene: TRBJ2-7
V gene: TRBV6-6
CDR3 protein: AHGLGGNYEQY

J gene: TRBJ1-3
V gene: TRBV7-9
CDR3 protein: ASSPPDRGGNTIY

J gene: TRBJ2-1
V gene: TRBV7-3
CDR3 protein: VSSSHEGQGAWNEQF

J gene: TRBJ1-1
V gene: TRBV5-4
CDR3 protein: ASSSSGTGSEAF

J gene: TRBJ2-1
V gene: TRBV7-6
CDR3 protein: ASSSRLAGAGSYNEQF

J gene: TRBJ1-1
V gene: TRBV14
CDR3 protein: ASSLQARDTEAF

J gene: TRBJ2-7
V gene: TRBV4-3
CDR3 protein: ASSQDRSRGVLLYEQY

J gene: TRBJ1-1
V gene: TRBV15
CDR3 protein: ATSRVTGSTEAF

J gene: TRBJ1-1
V gene: TRBV5-4
CDR3 protein: ASSDPGSGNTEAF

J gene: TRBJ1-4
V gene: TRBV27
CDR3 protein: ASSSNRGEKLF

J gene: TRBJ1-6
V gene: TRBV27
CDR3 protein: ASSYSRGGNSPLH

J gene: TRBJ1-1
V gene: TRBV25-1
CDR3 protein: ASSPEAGPAGRNTEAF

J gene: TRBJ2-7
V gene: TRBV5-8
CDR3 protein: ASSSDSYEQY

J gene: TRBJ2-3
V gene: TRBV6-4
CDR3 protein: ASSPQGGAGTDTQY

J gene: TRBJ2-1
V gene: TRBV9
CDR3 protein: ASSVSGGGVNEQF

J gene: TRBJ2-2
V gene: TRBV7-9
CDR3 protein: ASSVDRLAGELF

J gene: TRBJ2-7
V gene: TRBV18
CDR3 protein: ASSPGQGAYEQY

J gene: TRBJ1-4
V gene: TRBV30
CDR3 protein: AWSVGVEKLF

J gene: TRBJ2-7
V gene: TRBV30
CDR3 protein: AWTGQIYEQY

J gene: TRBJ2-3
V gene: TRBV30
CDR3 protein: AWSVLAGIADTQY

J gene: TRBJ2-2
V gene: TRBV14
CDR3 protein: ASSQDRRRGNTGELF

J gene: TRBJ1-1
V gene: TRBV10-2
CDR3 protein: ASGRNRGQNTEAF

J gene: TRBJ1-2
V gene: TRBV6-5
CDR3 protein: ASSYDRADGYT

J gene: TRBJ2-3
V gene: TRBV5-1
CDR3 protein: ASSLTGGADTQY

J gene: TRBJ2-7
V gene: TRBV9
CDR3 protein: ASSVLGPGTEHLLY

J gene: TRBJ2-5
V gene: TRBV5-4
CDR3 protein: ASSQDRGRETQY

J gene: TRBJ2-2
V gene: TRBV12-5
CDR3 protein: ASGLVIQGVPGELF

J gene: TRBJ2-7
V gene: TRBV5-4
CDR3 protein: ASRPAGGRFDEQY

J gene: TRBJ1-4
V gene: TRBV4-1
CDR3 protein: ASSQGVAAGQGDEKLF